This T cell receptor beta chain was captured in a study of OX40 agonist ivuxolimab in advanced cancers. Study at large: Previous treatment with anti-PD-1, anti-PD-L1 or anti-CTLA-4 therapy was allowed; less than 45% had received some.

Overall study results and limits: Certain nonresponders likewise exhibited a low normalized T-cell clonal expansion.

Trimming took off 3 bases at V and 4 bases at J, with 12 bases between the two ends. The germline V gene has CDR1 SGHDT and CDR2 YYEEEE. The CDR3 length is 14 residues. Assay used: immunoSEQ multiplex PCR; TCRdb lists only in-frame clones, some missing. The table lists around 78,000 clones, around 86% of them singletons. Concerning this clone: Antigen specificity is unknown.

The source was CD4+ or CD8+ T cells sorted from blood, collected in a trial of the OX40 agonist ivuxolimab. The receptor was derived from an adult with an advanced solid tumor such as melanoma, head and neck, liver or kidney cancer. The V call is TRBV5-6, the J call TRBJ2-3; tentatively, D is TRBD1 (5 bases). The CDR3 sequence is CASSWGRMADTQYF. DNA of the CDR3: TGTGCCAGCAGCTGGGGCAGAATGGCAGATACGCAGTATTTT.